This TCR beta chain was recovered during a study of blood T cell repertoires in COVID-19. As for the study in general: Acute and convalescent COVID-19 samples came from the United States, Italy and Spain.

The method was immunoSEQ multiplex PCR; TCRdb's version includes in-frame clones alone and lacks a portion of them. The repertoire holds fewer than 250,000 clones, with 84% as singletons. V lost 1 base to trimming and J lost 3 bases, with 6 bases between them. CDR1 and CDR2 (germline): SEHNR, FQNEAQ (reference sequence). The CDR3 is 14 amino acids. The TCR was taken from a woman older than 75 with COVID-19, enrolled during active disease. The specimen sequenced was peripheral blood. The chain recombines TRBV7-9 with TRBJ1-4, with D unresolved. CDR3 sequence (DNA): TGTGCCAGCAGCTTAGGGGCCCCTAATGAAAAACTGTTTTTT. This encodes CASSLGAPNEKLFF.